The 8 T cell receptor beta chains reported below all come from one sample, sequenced in a study of regulatory T cells in long-lasting Graves disease. In building TCR beta libraries, iRepertoire HTBI primers were used together with Arm-PCR of CDR3 regions. TCRdb fed the multiplex PCR reads into MiXCR, producing one record per CDR3 protein. The sample consists of 500,000 to 800,000 distinct CDR3 sequences, around 30% of them appearing once. Time point specified: persistent/refractory GD, antithyroid drugs over 5 years with positive TRAb. RNA isolated from PBMCs was used to make the TCR library. Here the sequenced sample was peripheral blood mononuclear cells (PBMCs), taken when the disease was refractory, from a patient treated with antithyroid drugs. These receptors were taken from a female donor with Graves disease.

The V call is TRBV10-3, the J call TRBJ1-4, with D possibly TRBD1 on 5 matching bases. Trimming stripped 4 bases from V and 11 bases from J, with 11 bases between. This CDR3 has 12 amino acids. CDR1 and CDR2 from the germline V gene are ENHRY and SYGVKD. The CDR3 sequence: CAISGRGLKLFF. The CDR3 DNA is TGTGCCATCAGTGGCCGGGGGTTGAAACTGTTTTTT.

J is TRBJ2-5 and V is TRBV7-2, with 12 bases identical to TRBD2. The CDR3 covers 18 residues. The germline V gene has CDR1 SGHTA and CDR2 FQGNSA. J gave up 5 bases and V 2 bases, and 12 bases lay outside the gene matches. CDR3 region: CASSLLAGGPGIEETQYF. CDR3 in DNA: TGTGCCAGCAGCTTACTAGCGGGAGGGCCCGGGATTGAGGAGACCCAGTACTTC.

This clonotype came up many times. The CDR3 DNA reads as TGTGCCAGCAGTGAAGCGTTCCTTAATCAGCCCCAGCATTTT. Translating gives CASSEAFLNQPQHF. The rearrangement uses TRBV2 and TRBJ1-5; D gene uncertain. The CDR3 spans 14 residues. Trimming took off 0 bases at V and 4 bases at J, with 7 bases between the two ends. Germline CDR1 reads SNHLY; CDR2 reads FYNNEI.

The chain employs TRBV10-3 and TRBJ2-7; D is undetermined. The CDR3 extends over 13 amino acids. V lost 4 bases, J lost 3 bases, and 10 bases lay in between. Germline V CDR1 and CDR2: ENHRY, SYGVKD. CDR3 region: CAISGGRDYEQYF. For the CDR3, the DNA is TGTGCCATCAGTGGCGGCAGAGACTACGAGCAGTACTTC.

The rearrangement uses TRBV27 and TRBJ2-1, with TRBD2 identical over 7 bases. V shed 0 bases, J shed 5 bases, and the junction held 7 bases outside the gene matches. The CDR3 is made up of 16 amino acids. Looked up from germline, CDR1 is MNHEY and CDR2 is SMNVEV (reference sequence). CDR3 DNA sequence: TGTGCCAGCAGTTTATCGTCCTGGGGGGGGAACAATGAGCAGTTCTTC. This codes for CASSLSSWGGNNEQFF.

This clonotype was found many times. This chain links TRBV15 with TRBJ2-5; D unclear. Between the trimmed V and J ends, which lost 1 base and 3 bases, there was a span of 3 bases. The germline V gene has CDR1 LNHNV and CDR2 YYDKDF (reference sequence). This CDR3 contains 12 residues. The CDR3: CATSRAEETQYF. The CDR3 nucleotides are TGTGCCACCAGCAGAGCCGAAGAGACCCAGTACTTC.

This clonotype was seen repeatedly, ten times or more. The rearrangement links TRBV30 to TRBJ1-2, with unresolved D. Germline V CDR1 and CDR2: GTSNPN, SVGIG (reference sequence). The CDR3 is 11 residues long. In DNA, the CDR3 is TGTGCACAAAGAACCAGCTATGGCTACACCTTC. Its translation is CAQRTSYGYTF. The whole variable domain, filled in from reference TRBV30 and TRBJ1-2, reads SQTIHQWPATLVQPVGSPLSLECTVEGTSNPNLYWYRQAAGRGLQLLFYSVGIGQISSEVPQNLSASRPQDRQFILSSKKLLLSDSGFYLCAQRTSYGYTFGSGTRLTVV.

This clonotype was seen a handful of times. The chain links TRBV29-1 to TRBJ1-1; no definite D call. The germline V gene encodes CDR1 SQVTM and CDR2 ANQGSEA. Trimming removed 8 bases at V and 1 base at J, with 8 bases between. This CDR3 has 11 amino acids. The CDR3, as DNA: TGCAGCCCCTTGGCGAACACTGAAGCTTTCTTT. Residues: CSPLANTEAFF.